This passage covers 19 T cell receptor beta chains from one sample sequenced in a study of shared clonotypes between healthy human individuals. Clones were sequenced by immunoSEQ multiplex PCR, and TCRdb holds only the in-frame ones, with some missing. This table has some 1,400,000 clones, approximately 96% appearing once. Sample: naive CD4+ T cells sorted from blood. Subset of the sample: CD45RA+ positively selected. These receptors all come from a man aged 25 to 40 in good health.

The rearrangement joins TRBV7-9 to TRBJ1-1; no reliable D call. This CDR3 comprises 14 residues. Germline lookup yields CDR1 SEHNR and CDR2 FQNEAQ (reference sequence). V was cut by 3 bases and J by 1 base, with 9 bases left in between. The CDR3 loop is CASSLVNKNTEAFF. DNA for the CDR3: TGTGCCAGCAGCTTGGTAAACAAGAACACTGAAGCTTTCTTT.

This sequence joins TRBV27 and TRBJ1-2; 12 nucleotides line up with TRBD1. This CDR3 comprises 16 residues. Germline lookup yields CDR1 MNHEY and CDR2 SMNVEV (reference sequence). The junction had 11 bases not matched to a gene; V was cut back by 6 bases and J by 6 bases. The CDR3 nucleotides are TGTGCCAGCAGGTCTCAGGGACAGGGGGCGTCGAATGGCTACACCTTC. This codes for CASRSQGQGASNGYTF.

The chain joins TRBV19 to TRBJ1-4, with D unclear. Trimming removed 4 bases from V and 4 bases from J, with 10 bases in between. The CDR3 length is 14 residues. Germline assignment: CDR1 LNHDA and CDR2 SQIVND (reference sequence). The CDR3 loop reads CASSREGINEKLFF. CDR3 nucleotides: TGTGCCAGTAGTAGAGAAGGAATTAATGAAAAACTGTTTTTT.

The rearrangement uses TRBV28 and TRBJ2-1, with unresolved D. V lost 8 bases and J lost 2, with 13 bases in between. Germline CDR1 is MDHEN and CDR2 is SYDVKM. This CDR3 has 14 residues. In DNA form, the CDR3 reads TGTGCCAGCGAAATGGTGGGGACCTACAATGAGCAGTTCTTC. Amino acids: CASEMVGTYNEQFF. Full variable domain (remainder filled in from reference TRBV28 and TRBJ2-1): DVKVTQSSRYLVKRTGEKVFLECVQDMDHENMFWYRQDPGLGLRLIYFSYDVKMKEKGDIPEGYSVSREKKERFSLILESASTNQTSMYLCASEMVGTYNEQFFGPGTRLTVL.

The J gene is TRBJ2-5, the V gene TRBV11-1, with D perhaps matching TRBD2 (6 bases). Trimming left V 4 bases short and J 1 base short, with 13 bases between. The CDR3 runs 15 residues. Per the germline V gene, CDR1 is SGHAT and CDR2 is FQDESV (reference sequence). CDR3 nucleotide sequence: TGTGCCAGCAGCTCCTTTGGGACTGGCCAAGAGACCCAGTACTTC. As protein: CASSSFGTGQETQYF.

CDR3 amino acids: CASSLQGRSGNTIYF. In DNA, the CDR3 is TGTGCCAGCAGCTTACAGGGCCGCTCTGGAAACACCATATATTTT. V is TRBV11-2 and J is TRBJ1-3, with D possibly matching TRBD1 (5 bases). Germline-derived CDR1 and CDR2 are SGHAT and FQNNGV. The CDR3 consists of 15 residues. V lost 2 bases to trimming and J lost 0 bases, with 8 bases between them.

CDR3 DNA: TGTGCCAGCAGTTACGTAGGGAATGCCGGGGAGCTGTTTTTT. Its translation: CASSYVGNAGELFF. The chain joins TRBV6-5 to TRBJ2-2; D remains ambiguous. Germline assignment: CDR1 MNHEY and CDR2 SVGAGI. V lost 2 bases, J lost 6 bases, and 10 bases lay in between. The CDR3 has 14 residues.

The chain uses TRBV19 and TRBJ2-5; TRBD2 aligns across 11 bases. The germline CDR1 and CDR2 sequences are LNHDA and SQIVND (reference sequence). This CDR3 region has 16 residues. After removal of 3 bases from V and 1 base from J, the junction contained 4 bases not matched to a gene. CDR3 sequence reads: CASSILLAGGQETQYF. The CDR3 DNA reads TGTGCCAGTAGTATCCTCCTAGCGGGAGGCCAAGAGACCCAGTACTTC.

This chain connects TRBV19 to TRBJ2-7, with 10 bases aligning to TRBD2. J lost 2 bases, V lost 3 bases, and 4 bases had no gene match. CDR1 and CDR2 (germline): LNHDA, SQIVND (reference sequence). The CDR3 length is 15 residues. CDR3 amino acids: CASSIGLAATYEQYF. The CDR3 DNA reads TGTGCCAGTAGTATCGGACTAGCGGCTACCTACGAGCAGTACTTC.

The V gene is TRBV30, the J gene TRBJ2-5, with 7 bases identical to TRBD1. Germline V gene lookup returns CDR1 GTSNPN and CDR2 SVGIG (reference sequence). V shed 2 bases, J shed 6 bases, and the junction held 3 bases outside the gene matches. CDR3 size: 12 residues. CDR3 in DNA: TGTGCCTGGAGTACAGGGGCGAAGACCCAGTACTTC. Encoded protein: CAWSTGAKTQYF.

The rearrangement uses TRBV5-1 and TRBJ2-3; TRBD2 agrees at 9 bases. The CDR3 totals 18 residues. J lost 2 bases, V lost 2 bases, and 12 bases had no gene match. Germline V lookup: CDR1 SGHRS, CDR2 YFSETQ. CDR3 bases: TGCGCCAGCAGCTTTAGGGCTAGCGGGGAAGGATACACAGATACGCAGTATTTT. Protein product: CASSFRASGEGYTDTQYF.

The chain employs TRBV28 and TRBJ2-3; 8 bases agree with TRBD2. There are 14 residues in the CDR3. CDR1 and CDR2 (germline): MDHEN, SYDVKM. Trimming removed 6 bases from V and 6 bases from J; junction bases left unmatched: 8. CDR3: CASSLSGGRDTQYF. CDR3 nucleotide sequence: TGTGCCAGCAGCCTGAGCGGCGGGAGGGATACGCAGTATTTT.

In this sample, this clone turned up once. The chain recombines TRBV6-5 with TRBJ2-1, with 10 bases fitting TRBD2. Germline V gene lookup returns CDR1 MNHEY and CDR2 SVGAGI. After removal of 4 bases from V and 1 base from J, the junction contained 4 bases not matched to a gene. This CDR3 is built from 16 residues. The DNA of the CDR3 is TGTGCCAGCAGTTCCTCAGCGGGAGGGTCCTACAATGAGCAGTTCTTC. This translates into CASSSSAGGSYNEQFF.

The V gene is TRBV28, the J gene TRBJ2-7; TRBD1 or TRBD2 may be the D gene (5 bases each). Germline CDR1 and CDR2: MDHEN and SYDVKM. The CDR3 spans 17 residues. Trimming left V 7 bases short and J 2 bases short, with 24 bases between. The CDR3 loop reads CASTPSGTPWGTYEQYF. The CDR3 region has the DNA TGTGCCAGCACCCCCTCCGGGACCCCATGGGGCACCTACGAGCAGTACTTC. Variable domain in full (rest from reference TRBV28 and TRBJ2-7): DVKVTQSSRYLVKRTGEKVFLECVQDMDHENMFWYRQDPGLGLRLIYFSYDVKMKEKGDIPEGYSVSREKKERFSLILESASTNQTSMYLCASTPSGTPWGTYEQYFGPGTRLTVT.

This chain links TRBV27 with TRBJ2-3, with 7 positions matching TRBD2. This CDR3 spans 16 amino acids. Germline V CDR1 and CDR2: MNHEY, SMNVEV (reference sequence). The J segment lost 4 bases and the V segment lost 4 bases, leaving 11 bases of the junction unmatched. DNA of the CDR3: TGTGCCAGCAGTTCCTTTGGGGAGGGAGGCGCAGATACGCAGTATTTT. It encodes CASSSFGEGGADTQYF.

The V gene is TRBV6-1, the J gene TRBJ2-7; possibly TRBD1 for D (6 bases). Trimming took 10 bases from V and 5 from J, leaving 21 bases between them. Germline V lookup: CDR1 MNHNS, CDR2 SASEGT. This CDR3 is 14 amino acids long. CDR3 sequence reads: CAIEQGQGRDEQYF. In nucleotides, the CDR3 is TGTGCCATAGAACAGGGCCAGGGTAGGGACGAGCAGTACTTC.

This clone was seen once. The rearrangement joins TRBV9 to TRBJ2-3; 9 bases match TRBD2. The V and J ends lost 5 bases and 6 bases, in that order; junction bases with no gene match: 13. There are 16 residues in the CDR3. From germline, CDR1 is SGDLS and CDR2 YYNGEE. This CDR3 reads CASSPPGLAISDTQYF. As DNA, the CDR3 is TGTGCCAGCAGTCCCCCGGGACTAGCTATATCCGATACGCAGTATTTT.

The rearrangement links TRBV2 to TRBJ2-1, with a possible D match to TRBD2 (6 bases). The V gene's germline CDR1 is SNHLY and CDR2 FYNNEI. Trimming took off 4 bases at V and 7 bases at J, with 20 bases between the two ends. CDR3 length equals 16 residues. CDR3 protein: CASSGTGSPRWNEQFF. CDR3 DNA sequence: TGTGCCAGCAGTGGAACCGGGAGTCCCAGATGGAATGAGCAGTTCTTC.

This chain connects TRBV5-1 to TRBJ2-7; D uncertain. There are 12 residues in the CDR3. Trimming removed 0 bases from V and 8 bases from J, with 9 bases in between. Per germline, CDR1 SGHRS and CDR2 YFSETQ. The chain's CDR3 is CASSLVVEKQYF. CDR3 nucleotide sequence: TGCGCCAGCAGCTTGGTTGTAGAAAAGCAGTACTTC.